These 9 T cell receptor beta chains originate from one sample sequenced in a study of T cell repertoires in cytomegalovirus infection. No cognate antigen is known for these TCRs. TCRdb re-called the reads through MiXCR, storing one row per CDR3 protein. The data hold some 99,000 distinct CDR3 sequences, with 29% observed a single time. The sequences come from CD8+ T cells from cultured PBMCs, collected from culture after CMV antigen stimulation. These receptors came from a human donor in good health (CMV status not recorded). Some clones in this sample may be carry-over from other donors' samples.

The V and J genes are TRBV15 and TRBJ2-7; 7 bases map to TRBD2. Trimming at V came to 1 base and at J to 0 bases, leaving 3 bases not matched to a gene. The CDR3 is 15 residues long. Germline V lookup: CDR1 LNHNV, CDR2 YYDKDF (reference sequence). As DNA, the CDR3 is TGTGCCACCAGCAGAGCTCTAGCGGTCTCCTACGAGCAGTACTTC. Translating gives CATSRALAVSYEQYF. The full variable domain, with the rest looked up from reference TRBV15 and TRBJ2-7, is DAMVIQNPRYQVTQFGKPVTLSCSQTLNHNVMYWYQQKSSQAPKLLFHYYDKDFNNEADTPDNFQSRRPNTSFCFLDIRSPGLGDTAMYLCATSRALAVSYEQYFGPGTRLTVT.

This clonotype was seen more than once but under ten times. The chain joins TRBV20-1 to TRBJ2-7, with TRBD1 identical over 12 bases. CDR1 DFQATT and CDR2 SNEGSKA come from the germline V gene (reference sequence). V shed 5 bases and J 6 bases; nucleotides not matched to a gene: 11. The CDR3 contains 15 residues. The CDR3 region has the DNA TGCAGTGCTCATAGGCTCGGGACAGGGGGCGCCGAGCAGTACTTC. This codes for CSAHRLGTGGAEQYF.

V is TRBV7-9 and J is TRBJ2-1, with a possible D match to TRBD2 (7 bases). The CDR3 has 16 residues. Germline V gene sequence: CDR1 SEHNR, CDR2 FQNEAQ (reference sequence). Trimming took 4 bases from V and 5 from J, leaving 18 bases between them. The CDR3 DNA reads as TGTGCCAGCAGCTCCTATCTGGCGGGGGCCCACAATGAGCAGTTCTTC. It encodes CASSSYLAGAHNEQFF.

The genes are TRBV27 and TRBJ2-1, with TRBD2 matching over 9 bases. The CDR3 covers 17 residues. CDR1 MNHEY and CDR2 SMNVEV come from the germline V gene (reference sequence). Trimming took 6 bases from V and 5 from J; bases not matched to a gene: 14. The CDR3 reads CASRRQGLAEINNEQFF. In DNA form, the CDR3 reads TGTGCCAGCAGACGACAGGGACTAGCCGAGATAAACAATGAGCAGTTCTTC.

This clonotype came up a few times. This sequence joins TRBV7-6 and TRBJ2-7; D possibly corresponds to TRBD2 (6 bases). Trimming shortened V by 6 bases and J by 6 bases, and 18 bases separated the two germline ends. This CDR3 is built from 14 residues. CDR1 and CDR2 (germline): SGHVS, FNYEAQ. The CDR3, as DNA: TGTGCCAGCAGTCCCGCCAGCGGGCCTTCCGAGCAGTACTTC. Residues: CASSPASGPSEQYF.

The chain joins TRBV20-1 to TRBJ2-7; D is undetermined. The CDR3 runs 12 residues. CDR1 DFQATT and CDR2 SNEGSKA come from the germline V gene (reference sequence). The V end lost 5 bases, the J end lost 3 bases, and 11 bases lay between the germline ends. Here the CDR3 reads CSALYGNYEQYF. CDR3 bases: TGCAGTGCTCTCTATGGCAACTACGAGCAGTACTTC.

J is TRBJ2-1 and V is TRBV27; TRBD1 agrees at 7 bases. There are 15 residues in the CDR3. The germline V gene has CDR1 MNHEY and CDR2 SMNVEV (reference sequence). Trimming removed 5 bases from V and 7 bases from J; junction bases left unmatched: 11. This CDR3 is CASSNLGQLGNEQFF. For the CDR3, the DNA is TGTGCCAGCAGTAATTTGGGACAGCTGGGGAATGAGCAGTTCTTC.

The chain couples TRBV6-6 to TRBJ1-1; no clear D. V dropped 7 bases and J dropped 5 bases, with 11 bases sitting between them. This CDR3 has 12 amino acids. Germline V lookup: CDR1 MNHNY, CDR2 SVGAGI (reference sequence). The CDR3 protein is CASTSLGTEAFF. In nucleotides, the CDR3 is TGTGCCAGCACCTCCCTTGGTACTGAAGCTTTCTTT.

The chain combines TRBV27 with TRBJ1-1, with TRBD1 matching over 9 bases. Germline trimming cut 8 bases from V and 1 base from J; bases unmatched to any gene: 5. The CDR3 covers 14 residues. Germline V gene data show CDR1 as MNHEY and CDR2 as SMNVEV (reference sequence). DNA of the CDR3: TGTGCCAGCCGAACAGGGGGCTCGAACACTGAAGCTTTCTTT. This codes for CASRTGGSNTEAFF.